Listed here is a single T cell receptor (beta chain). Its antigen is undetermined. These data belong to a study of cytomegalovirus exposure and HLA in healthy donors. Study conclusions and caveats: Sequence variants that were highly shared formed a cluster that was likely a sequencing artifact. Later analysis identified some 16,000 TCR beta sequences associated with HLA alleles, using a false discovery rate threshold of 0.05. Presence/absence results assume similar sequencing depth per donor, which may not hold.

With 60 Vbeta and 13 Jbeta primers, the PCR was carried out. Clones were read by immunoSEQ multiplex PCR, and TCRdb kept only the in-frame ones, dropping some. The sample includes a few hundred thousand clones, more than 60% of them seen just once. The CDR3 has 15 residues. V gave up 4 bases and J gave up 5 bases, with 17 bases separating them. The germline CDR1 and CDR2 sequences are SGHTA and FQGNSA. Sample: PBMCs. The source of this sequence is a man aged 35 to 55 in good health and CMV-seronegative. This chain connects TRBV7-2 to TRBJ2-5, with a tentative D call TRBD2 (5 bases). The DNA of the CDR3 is TGTGCCAGCAGCTCGTACCCCCGCGGGTGGGAGACCCAGTACTTC. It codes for CASSSYPRGWETQYF.